The rows below give T cell receptor beta chains drawn from one sample of a study of CD8 T cells in acute hepatitis C reinfection. Sequenced by immunoSEQ multiplex PCR; TCRdb stores in-frame clones only, minus some. The data show fewer than 1,500 clones, almost 50% seen once. The sample was HCV NS3-1073 tetramer-sorted CD8+ T cells from PBMCs, taken during acute infection. The source of these receptors is a woman between 18 and 30 years old who spontaneously cleared hepatitis C infection. The CDR3 runs from the conserved cysteine through the conserved F or W. The D gene is left open where the match is weak. Only part of the rows carry a size: once, few, many, or a class if the clone is expanded.

clone size,V gene,CDR3 length,D gene,J gene,CDR3 DNA,CDR3 protein
.,TRBV5-6,15,.,TRBJ2-5,TGTGCCAGCAGCTATCCGATGGGGGAAGGAGAGACCCAGTACTTC,CASSYPMGEGETQYF
.,TRBV29-1,12,TRBD2,TRBJ2-2,TGCAGCGTCCCGGGGGGAACCGGGGAGCTGTTTTTT,CSVPGGTGELFF
.,TRBV9,17,.,TRBJ2-3,TGTGCCAGCAGCGTAGAGCATGGGGGGGGCTTCACAGATACGCAGTATTTT,CASSVEHGGGFTDTQYF
.,TRBV7-1,14,.,TRBJ2-7,TGTGCCAGCAACTATTTTGTCCAGGGGATCGAGCAGTACTTC,CASNYFVQGIEQYF
.,TRBV4-3,15,.,TRBJ1-1,TGCGCCAGCAGCCAAGAAGGATCCGGAGGCACTGAAGCTTTCTTT,CASSQEGSGGTEAFF
.,TRBV7-9,15,.,TRBJ2-2,TGTGCCAGCAGCTTAGAGGCAGGGGCCTGGGGGGAGCTGTTTTTT,CASSLEAGAWGELFF
.,TRBV27,13,TRBD2,TRBJ2-7,TGTGCCAGCAGCCTGAGCGGGACGAACGAGCAGTACTTC,CASSLSGTNEQYF
.,TRBV7-8,15,.,TRBJ2-3,TGTGCCAGCAGCTCTCCTAGAATGGGGACAGATACGCAGTATTTT,CASSSPRMGTDTQYF
.,TRBV4-2,17,.,TRBJ2-2,TGTGCCAGCAGCCAAGAGGTTAGCGGAGGAAACACCGGGGAGCTGTTTTTT,CASSQEVSGGNTGELFF
.,TRBV7-8,15,.,TRBJ2-3,TGTGCCAGCAGCTTACCGGGGGCGGGGGCAGATACGCAGTATTTT,CASSLPGAGADTQYF
.,TRBV27,17,TRBD1,TRBJ1-2,TGTGCCAGCAGTTTATCGTTGTGGGACAGCACTAACTATGGCTACACCTTC,CASSLSLWDSTNYGYTF
.,TRBV11-1,17,TRBD1,TRBJ2-5,TGTGCCAGCAGCTTAGAGGTCGCGGCAGGGGGCGGGGAGACCCAGTACTTC,CASSLEVAAGGGETQYF
once,TRBV9,13,.,TRBJ2-2,TGTGCCAGCAGCGTTCAGGCAGCCGGGGAGCTGTTTTTT,CASSVQAAGELFF
few,TRBV6-1,17,.,TRBJ1-1,TGTGCCAGCAGTGATTCGGCAGGGGTCTTTATGAACACTGAAGCTTTCTTT,CASSDSAGVFMNTEAFF
.,TRBV27,19,TRBD2,TRBJ2-3,TGTGCCAGCAGTTTCATCGGGACTAGCGGGAGAGGGGGCACAGATACGCAGTATTTT,CASSFIGTSGRGGTDTQYF
medium-sized,TRBV15,14,.,TRBJ1-1,TGTGCCACCAGCAGACTAGGACCGAACACTGAAGCTTTCTTT,CATSRLGPNTEAFF
few,TRBV6-6,15,TRBD1,TRBJ2-1,TGTGCCAGCAAGCTAAACCCGCAGGGGGTCGATGAGCAGTTCTTC,CASKLNPQGVDEQFF
.,TRBV15,18,TRBD1,TRBJ2-1,TGTGCCACCAGCAGCCTCATCGGGGACAGGGAACTTTACAATGAGCAGTTCTTC,CATSSLIGDRELYNEQFF
.,TRBV29-1,16,TRBD1,TRBJ2-2,TGCAGCGTTAGGAACCTGACAGGGATAAACACCGGGGAGCTGTTTTTT,CSVRNLTGINTGELFF
large,TRBV15,14,.,TRBJ1-1,TGTGCCACCAGCCCGAATTCGCCGAACACTGAAGCTTTCTTT,CATSPNSPNTEAFF
.,TRBV4-2,15,.,TRBJ2-7,TGTGCCAGCAGCCAAGAAGTCGGGGTTTGGGGTGAGCAGTACTTC,CASSQEVGVWGEQYF
.,TRBV6-1,11,.,TRBJ2-7,TGTGCCAGCAGTACCCAGTACGAGCAGTACTTC,CASSTQYEQYF
.,TRBV4-2,14,.,TRBJ1-1,TGTGCCAGCAGCCACGCAGGGACGAACACTGAAGCTTTCTTT,CASSHAGTNTEAFF
.,TRBV27,14,.,TRBJ2-7,TGTGCCATCAGGGATCCTCGGGCAAGGGACGAGCAGTACTTC,CAIRDPRARDEQYF
.,TRBV11-1,15,.,TRBJ2-1,TGTGCCAGCAGCTTAGAGGTAGGTCTCTGGGGTGAGCAGTTCTTC,CASSLEVGLWGEQFF
.,TRBV6-1,14,TRBD1,TRBJ2-3,TGTGCCAGCAGTGAAGAGACAGGGGGAGATACGCAGTATTTT,CASSEETGGDTQYF
few,TRBV2,19,TRBD2,TRBJ2-5,TGTGCCAGCAGTGAAGCAGCTAGCGGGAGGGCCGGGAATGGGGAGACCCAGTACTTC,CASSEAASGRAGNGETQYF
large,TRBV4-2,15,TRBD1,TRBJ2-1,TGTGCCAGCAGCCACGAGGTGGCAGGGGGCAATGAGCAGTTCTTC,CASSHEVAGGNEQFF
.,TRBV10-1,13,.,TRBJ2-7,TGCGCCAGCATCGACGGTGCGGTTTACGAGCAGTACTTC,CASIDGAVYEQYF
.,TRBV4-1,15,TRBD1,TRBJ2-1,TGTGCCAGCAGCCACGAGGTGGCAGGGGGCAATGAGCAGTTCTTC,CASSHEVAGGNEQFF
.,TRBV27,14,TRBD1,TRBJ2-5,TGTGCCAGCAAAACAGGGGACACCCACGGGACCCAGTACTTC,CASKTGDTHGTQYF
once,TRBV2,15,TRBD1,TRBJ2-1,TGTGCCAGCAGTGAAGGACAGGGGGTAGTCGATGAGCAGTTCTTC,CASSEGQGVVDEQFF
.,TRBV4-2,16,TRBD2,TRBJ2-3,TGTGCCAGCAGCCAAGAAGTGGGAGGGGCCTGGGGTACGCAGTATTTT,CASSQEVGGAWGTQYF
medium-sized,TRBV11-2,16,TRBD1,TRBJ1-2,TGTGCCAGCAGCCATAGTGGAGGGGGCGGGGACTATGGCTACACCTTC,CASSHSGGGGDYGYTF
.,TRBV7-9,13,TRBD1,TRBJ2-7,TGTGCCAGCAGCACCGGGACAGGCCACGAGCAGTACTTC,CASSTGTGHEQYF
.,TRBV11-1,17,.,TRBJ1-1,TGTGCCAGCAGCTTACCGTCCGGGACGTTCATGAACACTGAAGCTTTCTTT,CASSLPSGTFMNTEAFF
.,TRBV4-2,15,.,TRBJ2-1,TGTGCCAGCAGCCAAGAACAAGGTAGTTGGGGTGAGCAGTTCTTC,CASSQEQGSWGEQFF
.,TRBV15,17,TRBD2,TRBJ2-3,TGTGCCACCAGCGGGGGACTAGCGGGAGGTTGGGCAGATACGCAGTATTTT,CATSGGLAGGWADTQYF
few,TRBV13,13,.,TRBJ2-3,TGTGCCAGCATCGACAGGAGCACAGATACGCAGTATTTT,CASIDRSTDTQYF
.,TRBV13,17,.,TRBJ1-1,TGTGCCAGCAGCCAGGGGTCGGGGATCCGAATGAACACTGAAGCTTTCTTT,CASSQGSGIRMNTEAFF
.,TRBV7-6,13,.,TRBJ1-1,TGTGCCAGCAGCTCAGGGGACGGACACGAAGCTTTCTTT,CASSSGDGHEAFF
.,TRBV7-6,17,TRBD1,TRBJ2-6,TGTGCCAGCAGCTCAGAGGGACAGGGCTCTGGGGCCAACGTCCTGACTTTC,CASSSEGQGSGANVLTF
large,TRBV13,13,TRBD1,TRBJ1-1,TGTGCCAGCAGACAGGGGCCGAACACTGAAGCTTTCTTT,CASRQGPNTEAFF
.,TRBV11-2,16,TRBD2,TRBJ2-4,TGTGCCAGCAGCTTAGCATTATTGGGGCTAGCGGGAGCCCTCTACTTC,CASSLALLGLAGALYF
once,TRBV6-1,13,TRBD1,TRBJ1-4,TGTGCCAGCGACAGGGGCGGGAATGAAAAACTGTTTTTT,CASDRGGNEKLFF
.,TRBV7-2,13,.,TRBJ2-5,TGTGCCAGCAGGGAGGAGCGGGAAGAGACCCAGTACTTC,CASREEREETQYF
medium-sized,TRBV28,15,.,TRBJ1-3,TGTGCCAGCAGTTTACCCCGGATAGACGGAAACACCATATATTTT,CASSLPRIDGNTIYF
once,TRBV21-1,17,.,TRBJ1-5,TGTGCCAGCAGCAAAAAGGTTCGGGGGAATGGCAATCAGCCCCAGCATTTT,CASSKKVRGNGNQPQHF
.,TRBV10-1,14,.,TRBJ2-7,TGCGCCAGCAGTGAGTCGTTGGGGGTCTACGAGCAGTACTTC,CASSESLGVYEQYF
few,TRBV27,17,TRBD1,TRBJ2-6,TGTGCCAGCAGTCTAAGGACAGGGGACCCCTTGGCCAACGTCCTGACTTTC,CASSLRTGDPLANVLTF
.,TRBV6-5,14,.,TRBJ1-2,TGTGCCAGCAGTGGACAGCTTAATGACTATGGCTACACCTTC,CASSGQLNDYGYTF
.,TRBV6-1,17,.,TRBJ2-7,TGTGCCAGCAGTGAATCTACCCTGCTAGCTGCCCCCTACGAGCAGTACTTC,CASSESTLLAAPYEQYF
.,TRBV4-2,18,.,TRBJ2-1,TGTGCCAGCAGCCAAGAGGTCGGGGTGACCACTAGGTCTCATGAGCAGTTCTTC,CASSQEVGVTTRSHEQFF
.,TRBV4-2,15,.,TRBJ2-1,TGTGCCAGCAGCCAAGAAGTCGCAGCCGGGGGTGAGCAGTTCTTC,CASSQEVAAGGEQFF